The rows below give T cell receptor beta chains drawn from one sample of a study of CD8 T cells in ankylosing spondylitis. TCRdb fed the 5' RACE reads into MiXCR, producing one record per CDR3 protein. This sample has more than 250,000 distinct CDR3 sequences, with 8% found just once. Material: blood, either unsorted or a sorted T cell fraction (not recorded which). The receptors shown here come from a male donor with ankylosing spondylitis. Each CDR3 is given with its conserved first and last residue. Each record gives: D gene, V gene, J gene, clone size, CDR3 length, CDR3 DNA, CDR3 protein. The D gene is left open where the match is weak. Only some rows state a clone size, as once, few, many or a class for expanded clones.

>.|TRBV7-9|TRBJ2-1|many|14
TGTGCCATCCTAACTCCCGACTCCGTCGGTGAGCAGTTCTTC
CAILTPDSVGEQFF
>.|TRBV20-1|TRBJ2-7|.|11
TGCAGTGCTAGTTGGAACCACGAGCAGTACTTC
CSASWNHEQYF
>TRBD1|TRBV9|TRBJ2-7|.|15
TGTGCCAGCAGCTCCCCAGACAGGGAGCCCTACGAGCAGTACTTC
CASSSPDREPYEQYF
>.|TRBV7-3|TRBJ2-3|few|13
TGTGCCAGCAGCTTAAGTGGGGGAGATACGCAGTATTTT
CASSLSGGDTQYF
>.|TRBV20-1|TRBJ1-6|.|13
TGCAGTGCTAGTCCCCTTGGGAATTCACCCCTCCACTTT
CSASPLGNSPLHF
>TRBD2|TRBV4-1|TRBJ2-2|many|16
TGCGCCAGCAGCCAAGTCCCGGGAGGGCCCTCCGGGGAGCTGTTTTTT
CASSQVPGGPSGELFF
>.|TRBV12-3/TRBV12-4|TRBJ1-2|.|13
TGTGCCAGCAGTTTTGTGGGTTGGGCTGGCTACACCTTC
CASSFVGWAGYTF
>TRBD1|TRBV7-2|TRBJ2-7|few|12
TGTGCCAGCGGGACAGGGTTCCACGAGCAGTACTTC
CASGTGFHEQYF
>.|TRBV5-1|TRBJ2-2|many|19
TGCGCCAGCAGCATGGCAGAGACAATCGGTGCGAAGAACACCGGGGAGCTGTTTTTT
CASSMAETIGAKNTGELFF
>.|TRBV7-8|TRBJ2-7|.|14
TGTGCCAGCAGCTTAGGGTGGCAGGGGTTCGAGCAGTACTTC
CASSLGWQGFEQYF
>.|TRBV20-1|TRBJ1-5|many|14
TGCAGCCCATCCAGGACAGCCGCCAATCAGCCCCAGCATTTT
CSPSRTAANQPQHF
>.|TRBV6-1|TRBJ1-1|few|15
TGTGCCAGCAGTAAGTCCTGGGGGGCGAGGACTGAAGCTTTCTTT
CASSKSWGARTEAFF
>.|TRBV6-6|TRBJ2-3|.|13
TGTGCCAGCAGTTACACTCCCACGGATACGCAGTATTTT
CASSYTPTDTQYF